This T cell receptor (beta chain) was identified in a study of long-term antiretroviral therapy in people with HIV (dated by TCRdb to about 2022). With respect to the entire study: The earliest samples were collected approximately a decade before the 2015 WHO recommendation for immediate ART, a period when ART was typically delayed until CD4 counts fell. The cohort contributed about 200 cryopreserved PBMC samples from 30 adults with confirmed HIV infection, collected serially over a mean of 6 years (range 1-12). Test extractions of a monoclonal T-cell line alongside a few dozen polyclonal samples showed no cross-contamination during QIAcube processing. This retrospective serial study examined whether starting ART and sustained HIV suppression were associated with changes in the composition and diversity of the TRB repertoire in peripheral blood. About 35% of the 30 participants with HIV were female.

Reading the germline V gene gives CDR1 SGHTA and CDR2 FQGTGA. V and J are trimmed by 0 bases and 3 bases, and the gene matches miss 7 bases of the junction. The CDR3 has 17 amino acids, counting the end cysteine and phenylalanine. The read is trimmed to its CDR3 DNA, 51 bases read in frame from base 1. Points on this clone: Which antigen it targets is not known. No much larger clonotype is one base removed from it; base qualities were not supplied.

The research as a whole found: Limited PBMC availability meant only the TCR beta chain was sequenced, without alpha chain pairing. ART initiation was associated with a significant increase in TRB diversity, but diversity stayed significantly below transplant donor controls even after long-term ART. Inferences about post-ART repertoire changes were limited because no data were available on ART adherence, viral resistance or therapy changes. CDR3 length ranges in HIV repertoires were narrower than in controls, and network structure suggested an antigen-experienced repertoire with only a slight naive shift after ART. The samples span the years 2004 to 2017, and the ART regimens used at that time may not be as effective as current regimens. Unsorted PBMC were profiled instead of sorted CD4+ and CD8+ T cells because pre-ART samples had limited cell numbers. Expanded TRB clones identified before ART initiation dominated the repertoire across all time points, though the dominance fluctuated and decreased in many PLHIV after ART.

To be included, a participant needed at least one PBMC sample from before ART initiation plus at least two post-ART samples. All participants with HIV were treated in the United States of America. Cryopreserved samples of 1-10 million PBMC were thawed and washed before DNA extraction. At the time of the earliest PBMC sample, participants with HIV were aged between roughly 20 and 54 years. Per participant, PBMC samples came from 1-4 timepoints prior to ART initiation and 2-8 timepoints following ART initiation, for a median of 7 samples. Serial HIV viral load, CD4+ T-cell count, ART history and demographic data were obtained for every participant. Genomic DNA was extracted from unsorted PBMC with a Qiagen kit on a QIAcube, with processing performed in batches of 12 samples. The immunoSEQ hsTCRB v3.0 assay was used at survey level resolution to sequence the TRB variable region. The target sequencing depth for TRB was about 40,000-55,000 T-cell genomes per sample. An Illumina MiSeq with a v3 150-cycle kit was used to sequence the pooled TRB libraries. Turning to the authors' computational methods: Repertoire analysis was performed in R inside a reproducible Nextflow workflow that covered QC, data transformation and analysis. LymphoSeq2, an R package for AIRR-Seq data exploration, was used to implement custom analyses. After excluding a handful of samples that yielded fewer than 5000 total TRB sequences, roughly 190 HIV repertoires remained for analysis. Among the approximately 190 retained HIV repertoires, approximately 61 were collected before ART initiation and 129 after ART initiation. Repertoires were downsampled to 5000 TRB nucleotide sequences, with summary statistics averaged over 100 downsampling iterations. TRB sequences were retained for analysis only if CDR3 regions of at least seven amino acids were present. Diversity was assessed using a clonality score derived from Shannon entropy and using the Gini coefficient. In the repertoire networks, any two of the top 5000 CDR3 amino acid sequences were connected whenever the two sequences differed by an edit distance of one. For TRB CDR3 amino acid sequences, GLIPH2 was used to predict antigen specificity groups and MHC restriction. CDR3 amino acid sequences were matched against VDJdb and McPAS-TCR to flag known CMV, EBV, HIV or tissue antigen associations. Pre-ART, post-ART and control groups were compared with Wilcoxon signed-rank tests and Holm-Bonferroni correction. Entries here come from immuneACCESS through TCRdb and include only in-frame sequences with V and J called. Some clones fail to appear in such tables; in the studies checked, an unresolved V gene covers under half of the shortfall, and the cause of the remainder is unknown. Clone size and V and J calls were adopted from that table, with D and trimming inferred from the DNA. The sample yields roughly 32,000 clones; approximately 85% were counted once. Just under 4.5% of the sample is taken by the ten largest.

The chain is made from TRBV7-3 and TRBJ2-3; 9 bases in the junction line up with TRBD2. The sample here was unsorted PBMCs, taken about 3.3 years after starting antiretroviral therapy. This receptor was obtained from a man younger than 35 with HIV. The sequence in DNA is TGTGCCAGCAGCTTAACGGGCGGGAGGGCCTCAACAGATACGCAGTATTTT. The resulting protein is CASSLTGGRASTDTQYF.